This TCR beta chain was sequenced for a study of technical replicates of blood from a handful of donors. Assay: immunoSEQ multiplex PCR; the TCRdb copy retains only in-frame clones and omits some. The sample has some 82,000 clones; around 94% are singletons. The V and J ends lost 2 bases and 5 bases, in that order; junction bases with no gene match: 8. The germline CDR1 and CDR2 sequences are SGHVS and FQNEAQ. The CDR3 runs to 16 residues. This TCR was recovered from a human donor in good health. The sample was T cells isolated from PBMCs. This rearrangement joins TRBV7-8 to TRBJ1-4, with TRBD1 identical over 7 bases. This CDR3 is CASSLLDRVPNEKLFF. In nucleotides, the CDR3 is TGTGCCAGCAGCTTACTTGACAGGGTTCCGAATGAAAAACTGTTTTTT.